The rows below give T cell receptor beta chains drawn from one sample of a study of T cell repertoires in cytomegalovirus infection. TCRdb re-analysed the reads in MiXCR, keeping a single row per CDR3 protein. The profile shows around 290,000 distinct CDR3 sequences, 25% of them singletons. Sequenced material: PBMCs. Receptors originate from a human donor in good health (CMV status not recorded). Some clones in this sample may be carry-over from other donors' samples. The CDR3 runs from the conserved cysteine through the conserved F or W. Fields, in order: V gene, J gene, D gene, clone size, CDR3 protein, CDR3 DNA. D genes are given only for firm matches. Expanded clones are given a class, and other clones once, few, many or no size at all.

V gene: TRBV7-2
J gene: TRBJ2-3
D gene: TRBD1
clone size: many
CDR3 protein: CASSLAGGSDTQYF
CDR3 DNA: TGTGCCAGCAGCTTAGCAGGGGGCAGTGATACGCAGTATTTT

V gene: TRBV11-2
J gene: TRBJ2-5
D gene: TRBD2
clone size: few
CDR3 protein: CASSFGLAGGYQETQYF
CDR3 DNA: TGTGCCAGCAGCTTCGGACTAGCGGGAGGGTACCAAGAGACCCAGTACTTC

V gene: TRBV12-3/TRBV12-4
J gene: TRBJ1-2
D gene: TRBD1
clone size: many
CDR3 protein: CASSNTGTVVYGYTF
CDR3 DNA: TGTGCCAGCAGTAATACAGGGACAGTTGTCTATGGCTACACCTTC

V gene: TRBV5-6
J gene: TRBJ1-1
D gene: TRBD1
clone size: many
CDR3 protein: CASSLEGQGYEAFF
CDR3 DNA: TGTGCCAGCAGTCTAGAGGGACAGGGGTATGAAGCTTTCTTT

V gene: TRBV7-2
J gene: TRBJ2-7
D gene: -
clone size: few
CDR3 protein: CASSSIANSYEQYF
CDR3 DNA: TGTGCCAGCAGCAGTATAGCGAACTCCTACGAGCAGTACTTC

V gene: TRBV7-2
J gene: TRBJ1-5
D gene: -
clone size: many
CDR3 protein: CASSLAGGSNQPQHF
CDR3 DNA: TGTGCCAGCAGTTTAGCAGGTGGCAGCAATCAGCCCCAGCATTTT

V gene: TRBV7-6
J gene: TRBJ2-7
D gene: TRBD2
clone size: -
CDR3 protein: CASSPLAGGPYEQYF
CDR3 DNA: TGTGCCAGCAGTCCCCTAGCGGGAGGGCCCTACGAGCAGTACTTC

V gene: TRBV7-2
J gene: TRBJ2-1
D gene: TRBD2
clone size: many
CDR3 protein: CASSTGGSSYNEQFF
CDR3 DNA: TGTGCCAGCAGCACGGGGGGGAGCTCCTACAATGAGCAGTTCTTC

V gene: TRBV11-2
J gene: TRBJ2-2
D gene: TRBD2
clone size: many
CDR3 protein: CASSALTSGRMTGELFF
CDR3 DNA: TGTGCCAGCAGCGCCCTGACTAGCGGGAGGATGACCGGGGAGCTGTTTTTT

V gene: TRBV28
J gene: TRBJ2-4
D gene: -
clone size: -
CDR3 protein: CASSLSGPGTPKNIQYF
CDR3 DNA: TGTGCCAGCAGTTTATCGGGTCCCGGGACTCCCAAAAACATTCAGTACTTC

V gene: TRBV7-2
J gene: TRBJ2-7
D gene: TRBD2
clone size: few
CDR3 protein: CASSLQALGEGEQYF
CDR3 DNA: TGTGCCAGCAGCTTACAAGCATTGGGGGAGGGGGAGCAGTACTTC

V gene: TRBV7-3
J gene: TRBJ2-5
D gene: -
clone size: many
CDR3 protein: CASSSRGTGQETQYF
CDR3 DNA: TGTGCCAGCAGCTCCCGTGGTACAGGGCAAGAGACCCAGTACTTC

V gene: TRBV5-5
J gene: TRBJ2-5
D gene: TRBD2
clone size: few
CDR3 protein: CASSLGTSGARETQYF
CDR3 DNA: TGTGCCAGCAGCTTGGGGACTAGCGGCGCGAGGGAGACCCAGTACTTC

V gene: TRBV7-8
J gene: TRBJ1-1
D gene: -
clone size: many
CDR3 protein: CASSADRPTEAFF
CDR3 DNA: TGTGCCAGCAGCGCCGACAGGCCCACTGAAGCTTTCTTT

V gene: TRBV2
J gene: TRBJ1-5
D gene: -
clone size: few
CDR3 protein: CASSESRKPQHF
CDR3 DNA: TGTGCCAGCAGTGAAAGCCGGAAGCCCCAGCATTTT

V gene: TRBV7-2
J gene: TRBJ1-5
D gene: TRBD1
clone size: -
CDR3 protein: CASSDRDRGRGQPQHF
CDR3 DNA: TGTGCCAGCAGCGACCGGGACAGGGGGAGAGGCCAGCCCCAGCATTTT

V gene: TRBV4-3
J gene: TRBJ1-5
D gene: TRBD1
clone size: -
CDR3 protein: CASSSAGQGNQPQHF
CDR3 DNA: TGCGCCAGCAGCTCAGCGGGACAGGGCAATCAGCCCCAGCATTTT

V gene: TRBV28
J gene: TRBJ2-3
D gene: -
clone size: many
CDR3 protein: CASSLPSVGSTDTQYF
CDR3 DNA: TGTGCCAGCAGTCTCCCTTCAGTAGGTAGCACAGATACGCAGTATTTT

V gene: TRBV11-3
J gene: TRBJ2-4
D gene: -
clone size: -
CDR3 protein: CASSIGGDIPGDIQYF
CDR3 DNA: TGTGCCAGCAGCATAGGTGGGGACATCCCTGGGGACATTCAGTACTTC

V gene: TRBV4-1
J gene: TRBJ2-5
D gene: TRBD1
clone size: many
CDR3 protein: CASSQDRGYQETQYF
CDR3 DNA: TGCGCCAGCAGCCAAGACAGGGGGTACCAAGAGACCCAGTACTTC

V gene: TRBV11-2
J gene: TRBJ2-3
D gene: -
clone size: -
CDR3 protein: CASSLVDLSTDTQYF
CDR3 DNA: TGTGCCAGCAGCTTAGTGGACTTAAGCACAGATACGCAGTATTTT

V gene: TRBV14
J gene: TRBJ2-5
D gene: -
clone size: few
CDR3 protein: CASSQDSGQRRTQYF
CDR3 DNA: TGTGCCAGCAGCCAAGATTCGGGCCAAAGGCGGACCCAGTACTTC

V gene: TRBV7-3
J gene: TRBJ2-1
D gene: -
clone size: many
CDR3 protein: CASSLGDGVNEQFF
CDR3 DNA: TGTGCCAGCAGCTTAGGGGACGGGGTCAATGAGCAGTTCTTC

V gene: TRBV18
J gene: TRBJ2-1
D gene: TRBD2
clone size: few
CDR3 protein: CASSPFQGLAPSYNEQFF
CDR3 DNA: TGTGCCAGCTCACCCTTTCAAGGACTAGCGCCGTCCTACAATGAGCAGTTCTTC

V gene: TRBV7-2
J gene: TRBJ1-4
D gene: -
clone size: many
CDR3 protein: CASSKQGANEKLFF
CDR3 DNA: TGTGCCAGCAGCAAACAGGGCGCTAATGAAAAACTGTTTTTT

V gene: TRBV28
J gene: TRBJ2-7
D gene: TRBD2
clone size: few
CDR3 protein: CASSILAGENEQYF
CDR3 DNA: TGTGCCAGCAGCATACTAGCGGGAGAGAACGAGCAGTACTTC

V gene: TRBV10-2
J gene: TRBJ2-5
D gene: TRBD2
clone size: few
CDR3 protein: CASSELAGGQETQYF
CDR3 DNA: TGCGCCAGCAGTGAACTAGCGGGAGGGCAAGAGACCCAGTACTTC

V gene: TRBV28
J gene: TRBJ2-7
D gene: -
clone size: -
CDR3 protein: CASSLFIGTRDSRAYEQYF
CDR3 DNA: TGTGCCAGCAGTTTATTTATCGGGACTCGGGACAGCCGGGCCTACGAGCAGTACTTC

V gene: TRBV6-6
J gene: TRBJ2-3
D gene: -
clone size: -
CDR3 protein: CASSYNRVGSTDTQYF
CDR3 DNA: TGTGCCAGCAGTTATAACAGGGTAGGGTCCACAGATACGCAGTATTTT

V gene: TRBV7-2
J gene: TRBJ1-1
D gene: -
clone size: -
CDR3 protein: CASSLAQENTEAFF
CDR3 DNA: TGTGCCAGCAGCTTAGCGCAGGAGAACACGGAAGCTTTCTTT

V gene: TRBV5-1
J gene: TRBJ2-1
D gene: -
clone size: -
CDR3 protein: CASSLVRAEQFF
CDR3 DNA: TGCGCCAGCAGCTTGGTGAGGGCAGAGCAGTTCTTC

V gene: TRBV20-1
J gene: TRBJ2-7
D gene: TRBD2
clone size: -
CDR3 protein: CSAPSSGRASWEQYF
CDR3 DNA: TGCAGTGCACCATCTAGCGGGAGGGCCTCTTGGGAGCAGTACTTC

V gene: TRBV20-1
J gene: TRBJ2-7
D gene: TRBD2
clone size: many
CDR3 protein: CSARDPAGGLNEQYF
CDR3 DNA: TGCAGTGCTAGAGATCCGGCGGGAGGGCTGAATGAGCAGTACTTC

V gene: TRBV5-1
J gene: TRBJ1-2
D gene: TRBD1
clone size: few
CDR3 protein: CASSARQGAGYGYTF
CDR3 DNA: TGCGCCAGCAGCGCCCGACAGGGGGCCGGCTATGGCTACACCTTC

V gene: TRBV13
J gene: TRBJ2-5
D gene: -
clone size: -
CDR3 protein: CASSYEGSDETQYF
CDR3 DNA: TGTGCCAGCAGCTACGAGGGGTCCGACGAGACCCAGTACTTC

V gene: TRBV29-1
J gene: TRBJ2-7
D gene: -
clone size: -
CDR3 protein: CSVEDRDITGRQYF
CDR3 DNA: TGCAGCGTTGAAGATCGGGACATAACGGGGAGGCAGTACTTC

V gene: TRBV7-2
J gene: TRBJ1-5
D gene: TRBD1
clone size: medium-sized
CDR3 protein: CASSLAGTDNQPQHF
CDR3 DNA: TGTGCCAGCAGCTTAGCGGGGACAGACAATCAGCCCCAGCATTTT

V gene: TRBV7-2
J gene: TRBJ2-3
D gene: TRBD2
clone size: many
CDR3 protein: CASSSGLAGGSQYF
CDR3 DNA: TGTGCCAGCAGCTCGGGACTAGCGGGAGGCTCGCAGTATTTT

V gene: TRBV7-2
J gene: TRBJ2-3
D gene: -
clone size: few
CDR3 protein: CASSLDGGRTDTQYF
CDR3 DNA: TGTGCCAGCAGCTTAGACGGGGGAAGGACAGATACGCAGTATTTT

V gene: TRBV28
J gene: TRBJ1-1
D gene: -
clone size: many
CDR3 protein: CASKGENTEAFF
CDR3 DNA: TGTGCCAGCAAAGGGGAAAACACTGAAGCTTTCTTT

V gene: TRBV24-1
J gene: TRBJ2-2
D gene: -
clone size: -
CDR3 protein: CATSGSRRRNTGELFF
CDR3 DNA: TGTGCCACCAGTGGCTCGAGGAGGAGGAACACCGGGGAGCTGTTTTTT

V gene: TRBV7-2
J gene: TRBJ2-7
D gene: -
clone size: many
CDR3 protein: CASSLAYGGYEQYF
CDR3 DNA: TGTGCCAGCAGCTTAGCGTACGGGGGCTACGAGCAGTACTTC

V gene: TRBV6-6
J gene: TRBJ1-1
D gene: -
clone size: -
CDR3 protein: CASSYWEDTEAFF
CDR3 DNA: TGTGCCAGCAGTTACTGGGAGGACACTGAAGCTTTCTTT

V gene: TRBV7-2
J gene: TRBJ2-5
D gene: -
clone size: -
CDR3 protein: CASSPSRGPETQYF
CDR3 DNA: TGTGCCAGCAGCCCATCCCGGGGTCCAGAGACCCAGTACTTC

V gene: TRBV20-1
J gene: TRBJ2-5
D gene: TRBD1
clone size: -
CDR3 protein: CSAAIPRGQGETQYF
CDR3 DNA: TGCAGTGCCGCTATTCCCAGGGGGCAAGGAGAGACCCAGTACTTC

V gene: TRBV7-2
J gene: TRBJ2-4
D gene: -
clone size: many
CDR3 protein: CASTSGGPLAKNIQYF
CDR3 DNA: TGTGCCAGTACGAGTGGCGGGCCCTTAGCCAAAAACATTCAGTACTTC

V gene: TRBV10-2
J gene: TRBJ2-7
D gene: -
clone size: -
CDR3 protein: CATRFSYEQYF
CDR3 DNA: TGCGCCACCAGATTTTCCTACGAGCAGTACTTC

V gene: TRBV25-1
J gene: TRBJ1-2
D gene: TRBD1
clone size: -
CDR3 protein: CASSEWTGRNYGYTF
CDR3 DNA: TGTGCCAGCAGTGAGTGGACAGGGAGGAACTATGGCTACACCTTC

V gene: TRBV12-3/TRBV12-4
J gene: TRBJ2-3
D gene: TRBD2
clone size: -
CDR3 protein: CASSFYSSGPTDTQYF
CDR3 DNA: TGTGCCAGCAGTTTCTATTCTAGCGGGCCCACAGATACGCAGTATTTT

V gene: TRBV14
J gene: TRBJ2-2
D gene: -
clone size: few
CDR3 protein: CASSQERFTGELFF
CDR3 DNA: TGTGCCAGCAGCCAAGAACGATTCACCGGGGAGCTGTTTTTT

V gene: TRBV6-5
J gene: TRBJ2-1
D gene: TRBD2
clone size: few
CDR3 protein: CASSYGSGGGNEQFF
CDR3 DNA: TGTGCCAGCAGTTACGGTAGCGGGGGAGGGAATGAGCAGTTCTTC

V gene: TRBV7-9
J gene: TRBJ1-2
D gene: -
clone size: -
CDR3 protein: CASSITVGYTF
CDR3 DNA: TGTGCCAGCAGCATAACAGTGGGCTACACCTTC

V gene: TRBV6-2/TRBV6-3
J gene: TRBJ1-2
D gene: -
clone size: -
CDR3 protein: CASSYSAYYGYTF
CDR3 DNA: TGTGCCAGCAGTTACTCCGCGTACTATGGCTACACCTTC